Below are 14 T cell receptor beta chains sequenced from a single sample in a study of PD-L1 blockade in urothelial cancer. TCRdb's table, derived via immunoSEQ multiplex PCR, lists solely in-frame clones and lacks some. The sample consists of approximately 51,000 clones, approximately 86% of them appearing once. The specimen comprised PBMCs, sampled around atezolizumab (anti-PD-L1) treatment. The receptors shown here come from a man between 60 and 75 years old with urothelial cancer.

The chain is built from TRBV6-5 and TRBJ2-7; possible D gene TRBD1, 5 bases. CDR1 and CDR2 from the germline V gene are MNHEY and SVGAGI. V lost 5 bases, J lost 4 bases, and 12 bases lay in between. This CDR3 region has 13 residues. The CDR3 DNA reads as TGTGCCAGCAGTGCTGGGGCTAGTTACGAGCAGTACTTC. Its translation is CASSAGASYEQYF.

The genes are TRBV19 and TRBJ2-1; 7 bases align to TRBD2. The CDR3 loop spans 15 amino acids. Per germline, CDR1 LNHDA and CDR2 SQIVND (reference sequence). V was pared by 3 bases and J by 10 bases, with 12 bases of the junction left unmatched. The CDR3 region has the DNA TGTGCCAGTAGTATGGAAATTGAGCGGGGAGCGGAGCAGTTCTTC. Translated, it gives CASSMEIERGAEQFF.

CDR3 in amino acids: CASHSGMSEQYF. The CDR3 nucleotides are TGCGCCAGCCATTCAGGGATGAGCGAGCAGTACTTC. The chain uses TRBV5-1 and TRBJ2-7, with D perhaps TRBD1 (5 bases). The CDR3 contains 12 residues. Germline assignment: CDR1 SGHRS and CDR2 YFSETQ. The V end lost 7 bases, the J end lost 6 bases, and 14 bases lay between the germline ends.

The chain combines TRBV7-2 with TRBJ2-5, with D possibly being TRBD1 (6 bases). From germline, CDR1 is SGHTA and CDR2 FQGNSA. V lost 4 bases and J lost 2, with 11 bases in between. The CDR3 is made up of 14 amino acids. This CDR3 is CASSSPTGQETQYF. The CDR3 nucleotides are TGTGCCAGCAGCTCGCCGACAGGACAAGAGACCCAGTACTTC.

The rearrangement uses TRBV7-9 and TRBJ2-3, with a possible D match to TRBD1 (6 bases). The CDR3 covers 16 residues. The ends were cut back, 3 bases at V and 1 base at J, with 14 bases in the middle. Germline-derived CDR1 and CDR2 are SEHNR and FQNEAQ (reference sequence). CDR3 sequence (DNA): TGTGCCAGCAGCTTGAGGGGGAGATTCCGCACAGATACGCAGTATTTT. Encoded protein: CASSLRGRFRTDTQYF. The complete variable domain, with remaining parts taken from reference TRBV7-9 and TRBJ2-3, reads DTGVSQNPRHKITKRGQNVTFRCDPISEHNRLYWYRQTLGQGPEFLTYFQNEAQLEKSRLLSDRFSAERPKGSFSTLEIQRTEQGDSAMYLCASSLRGRFRTDTQYFGPGTRLTVL.

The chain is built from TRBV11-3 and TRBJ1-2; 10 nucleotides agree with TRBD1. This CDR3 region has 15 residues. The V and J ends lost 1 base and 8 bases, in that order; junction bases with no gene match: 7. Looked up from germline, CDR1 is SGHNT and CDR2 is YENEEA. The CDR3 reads CASSLGGTGAYGYTF. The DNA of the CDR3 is TGTGCCAGCAGCTTAGGGGGGACAGGGGCGTACGGCTACACCTTC.

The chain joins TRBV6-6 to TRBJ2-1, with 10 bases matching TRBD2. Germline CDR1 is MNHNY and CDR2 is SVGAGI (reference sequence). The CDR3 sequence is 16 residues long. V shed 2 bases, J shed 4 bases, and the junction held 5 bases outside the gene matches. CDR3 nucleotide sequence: TGTGCCAGCAGTTACCCTAGCGGGGGCGGATACAATGAGCAGTTCTTC. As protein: CASSYPSGGGYNEQFF.

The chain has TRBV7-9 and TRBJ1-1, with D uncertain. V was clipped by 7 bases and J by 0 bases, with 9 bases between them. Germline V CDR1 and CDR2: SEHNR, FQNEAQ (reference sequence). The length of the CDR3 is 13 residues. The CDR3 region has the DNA TGTGCCAGCAACGTACTGGTGAACACTGAAGCTTTCTTT. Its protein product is CASNVLVNTEAFF.

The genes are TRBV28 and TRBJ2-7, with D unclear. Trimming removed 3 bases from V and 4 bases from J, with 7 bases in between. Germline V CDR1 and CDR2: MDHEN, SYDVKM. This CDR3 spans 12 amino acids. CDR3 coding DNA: TGTGCCAGCAGTTTGGCCCCGTACGAGCAGTACTTC. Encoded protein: CASSLAPYEQYF.

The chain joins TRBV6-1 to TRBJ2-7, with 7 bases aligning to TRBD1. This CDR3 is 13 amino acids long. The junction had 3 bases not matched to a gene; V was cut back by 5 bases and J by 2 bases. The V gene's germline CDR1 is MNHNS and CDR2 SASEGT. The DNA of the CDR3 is TGTGCCAGCAGTACACAGGGGCCCTACGAGCAGTACTTC. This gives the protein CASSTQGPYEQYF.

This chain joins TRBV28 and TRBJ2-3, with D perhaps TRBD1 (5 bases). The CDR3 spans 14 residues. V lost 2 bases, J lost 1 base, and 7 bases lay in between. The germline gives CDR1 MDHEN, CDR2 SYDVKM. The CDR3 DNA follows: TGTGCCAGCAGTTTAGGACAAGGCACAGATACGCAGTATTTT. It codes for CASSLGQGTDTQYF.

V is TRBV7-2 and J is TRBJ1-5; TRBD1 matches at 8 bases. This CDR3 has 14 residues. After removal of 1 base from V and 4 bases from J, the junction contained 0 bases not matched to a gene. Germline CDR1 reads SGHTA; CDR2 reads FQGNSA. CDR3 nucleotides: TGTGCCAGCAGCTTAGGGACAGGGAATCAGCCCCAGCATTTT. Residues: CASSLGTGNQPQHF.

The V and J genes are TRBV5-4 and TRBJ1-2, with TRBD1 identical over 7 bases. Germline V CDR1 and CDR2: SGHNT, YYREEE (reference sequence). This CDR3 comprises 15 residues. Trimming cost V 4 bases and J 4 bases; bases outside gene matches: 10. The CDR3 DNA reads TGTGCCAGCAGCACGGACAGGCCTCGACGCTATGGCTACACCTTC. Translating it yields CASSTDRPRRYGYTF.

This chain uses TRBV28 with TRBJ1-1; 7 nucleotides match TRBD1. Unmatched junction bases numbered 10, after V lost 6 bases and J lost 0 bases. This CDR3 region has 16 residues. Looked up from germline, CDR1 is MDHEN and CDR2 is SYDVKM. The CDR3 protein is CASRARGLGMNTEAFF. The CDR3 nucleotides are TGTGCCAGCAGAGCGAGGGGGCTCGGAATGAACACTGAAGCTTTCTTT.